The 10 T cell receptor beta chains below all came from one sample that was sequenced in a study of regulatory T cells in long-lasting Graves disease (dated by TCRdb to the early 2020s). The library came from multiplex PCR. TCRdb names Illumina HiSeq 4000 as the instrument used. CDR3 regions were amplified by Arm-PCR with iRepertoire HTBI primers to construct TCR beta libraries. TCRdb passed the public sequencing reads through fastp at Q25 and MiXCR, retaining productive beta sequences. Merged by CDR3 protein, the rows form single entries marked with the most common genes and DNA. The sample table lists approximately 500,000 distinct CDR3 sequences, around a fifth of them with a count of one. The ten largest account for 7% to 9% of the sample. The sample's time point label, in plain terms: persistent/refractory GD, antithyroid drugs over 5 years with positive TRAb. For both TCR sequencing and RNA sequencing, RNA was extracted from PBMCs in TRIzol.

The starting material was peripheral blood mononuclear cells (PBMCs), obtained when the disease was refractory, from a patient treated with antithyroid drugs. The source is a female donor with Graves disease.

This clonotype was found a few times. The chain uses TRBV20-1 and TRBJ2-7, with D perhaps TRBD2 (6 bases). With 1 base removed from V and 4 bases from J, the gap between germline ends came to 14 bases. CDR1 is DFQATT and CDR2 is SNEGSKA in the germline V gene (reference sequence). This CDR3 has 14 residues. In DNA, the CDR3 is TGCAGTGCTAGAGGGGGCGGGGATCGGTACGAGCAGTACTTC. Protein product: CSARGGGDRYEQYF.

This clonotype has ten or more counts. The rearrangement links TRBV7-2 to TRBJ1-2, with D perhaps TRBD1 (6 bases). The germline V gene encodes CDR1 SGHTA and CDR2 FQGNSA. This CDR3 has 15 residues. Trimming removed 5 bases from V and 4 bases from J, with 17 bases in between. This CDR3 reads CASSVQGGLTYGYTF. CDR3 nucleotide sequence: TGTGCCAGCAGCGTACAGGGTGGTCTTACCTATGGCTACACCTTC.

About this clonotype itself: A much larger clone differs by one base, so this may be a read error. V is TRBV12-3 or TRBV12-4 and J is TRBJ1-4; no firm D call. The CDR3 is 13 residues long. V was clipped by 5 bases and J by 8 bases, with 12 bases between them. This chain's CDR3 is CASSPIAVEKLFF. Here the CDR3 DNA reads TGTGCCAGCAGTCCCATCGCAGTCGAAAAACTGTTTTTT.

At least ten counts were recorded for this clonotype. The chain couples TRBV12-3 or TRBV12-4 to TRBJ1-1, with D maybe TRBD1 (5 bases). The CDR3 is made up of 18 amino acids. Trimming pared 1 base from V and 0 bases from J, leaving 18 bases between. The CDR3 spells CASSLGLGVLQMNTEAFF. CDR3 DNA: TGTGCCAGCAGTTTAGGGCTGGGGGTACTACAGATGAACACTGAAGCTTTCTTT.

The sample holds many counts of this clonotype. The chain uses TRBV2 and TRBJ2-7, with 11 bases aligning to TRBD2. Per germline, CDR1 SNHLY and CDR2 FYNNEI. After removal of 6 bases from V and 4 bases from J, the junction contained 8 bases not matched to a gene. This CDR3 is 15 amino acids long. CDR3 bases: TGTGCCAGCAGGGAAACTAGCGGGGGCCCATACGAGCAGTACTTC. Amino acids: CASRETSGGPYEQYF.

This clonotype was seen a handful of times. This chain uses TRBV5-1 with TRBJ2-1, with D possibly being TRBD1 (5 bases). Germline-derived CDR1 and CDR2 are SGHRS and YFSETQ. This CDR3 has 16 residues. V shed 1 base and J shed 8 bases, with 19 bases lying between them. CDR3 region: CASSLQGQGGLDEQFF. CDR3 DNA: TGCGCCAGCAGCTTGCAGGGCCAGGGTGGTTTGGATGAGCAGTTCTTC.

The rearrangement joins TRBV6-2 or TRBV6-3 to TRBJ2-2, with D hard to call. This CDR3 spans 14 amino acids. Trimming left V 4 bases short and J 7 bases short, with 13 bases between. Germline lookup yields CDR1 MNHEY and CDR2 SVGEGT. The CDR3 coding sequence is TGTGCCAGCAGTTCGATTAGGTCAGGCGGGGAGCTGTTTTTT. Its protein is CASSSIRSGGELFF.

This sequence joins TRBV20-1 and TRBJ1-1; D unresolved. Germline V gene data show CDR1 as DFQATT and CDR2 as SNEGSKA (reference sequence). The CDR3 is 11 amino acids. V lost 3 bases and J lost 7, with 9 bases in between. CDR3 sequence: CSASQANEAFF. The CDR3 DNA sequence: TGCAGTGCTAGCCAGGCAAATGAAGCTTTCTTT.

The CDR3 spells CAWEQGPVDEAFF. Written as DNA, the CDR3 is TGTGCCTGGGAACAGGGGCCAGTTGATGAAGCTTTCTTT. The V call is TRBV30, the J call TRBJ1-1; 7 nucleotides match TRBD1. V was clipped by 5 bases and J by 7 bases; unmatched bases: 10. The germline CDR1 and CDR2 sequences are GTSNPN and SVGIG (reference sequence). This CDR3 has 13 residues.

This clonotype was picked up many times. The V call is TRBV2, the J call TRBJ2-5; TRBD2 might be the D (7 bases). Germline V gene data show CDR1 as SNHLY and CDR2 as FYNNEI. CDR3 length: 13 residues. V lost 10 bases, J lost 1 base, and 13 bases lay in between. CDR3 residues: CATKGGIQETQYF. The CDR3 DNA sequence: TGTGCCACTAAGGGGGGGATCCAAGAGACCCAGTACTTC. The variable domain in full, with the rest retrieved from reference TRBV2 and TRBJ2-5, is EPEVTQTPSHQVTQMGQEVILRCVPISNHLYFYWYRQILGQKVEFLVSFYNNEISEKSEIFDDQFSVERPDGSNFTLKIRSTKLEDSAMYFCATKGGIQETQYFGPGTRLLVL.